These 14 T cell receptor beta chains share one sample of origin, sequenced in a study of blood T cell repertoires in COVID-19. Sequencing used immunoSEQ multiplex PCR; TCRdb keeps in-frame clones, though not all of them. This table has around 100,000 clones, about 79% appearing once. Specimen: peripheral blood. The receptors originated from a woman at least 80 years old with active or convalescent COVID-19.

The J gene is TRBJ1-4, the V gene TRBV27; 9 bases are a match to TRBD1. CDR3 length equals 14 residues. V shed 5 bases and J 8 bases; nucleotides not matched to a gene: 6. Germline V gene sequence: CDR1 MNHEY, CDR2 SMNVEV (reference sequence). The CDR3 loop reads CASSPGQGPEKLFF. Here the CDR3 DNA reads TGTGCCAGCAGTCCGGGACAGGGACCCGAAAAACTGTTTTTT.

This chain uses TRBV5-1 with TRBJ2-3; perhaps TRBD2 as D (5 bases). This CDR3 is built from 15 residues. CDR1 SGHRS and CDR2 YFSETQ come from the germline V gene. V dropped 5 bases and J dropped 1 base, with 14 bases sitting between them. CDR3: CASRVGVWGTDTQYF. In DNA form, the CDR3 reads TGCGCCAGCAGGGTGGGAGTGTGGGGCACAGATACGCAGTATTTT.

This clone was seen only once. The V gene is TRBV6-5, the J gene TRBJ1-5, with D possibly matching TRBD1 (5 bases). The germline CDR1 and CDR2 sequences are MNHEY and SVGAGI. The CDR3 contains 15 residues. V gave up 6 bases and J gave up 2 bases, with 14 bases separating them. The CDR3 DNA reads as TGTGCCAGCAGACCCGGGGGACTTGGCAATCAGCCCCAGCATTTT. Translated, it gives CASRPGGLGNQPQHF.

The chain has TRBV7-2 and TRBJ2-1, with TRBD2 matching 9 bases. CDR1 SGHTA and CDR2 FQGNSA come from the germline V gene. This CDR3 has 15 amino acids. After removal of 3 bases from V and 7 bases from J, the junction contained 7 bases not matched to a gene. CDR3 sequence reads: CASSFLAGRVNEQFF. The CDR3 DNA is TGTGCCAGCAGCTTTCTAGCGGGGCGGGTGAATGAGCAGTTCTTC.

This clone has more than one count but fewer than ten. The genes are TRBV28 and TRBJ1-2, with D perhaps matching TRBD1 (5 bases). Trimming shortened V by 5 bases and J by 9 bases, and 10 bases separated the two germline ends. Germline lookup yields CDR1 MDHEN and CDR2 SYDVKM. CDR3 size: 11 residues. The CDR3 reads CASSPQGRYTF. The CDR3 DNA is TGTGCCAGCAGTCCCCAGGGTCGCTACACCTTC.

The rearrangement joins TRBV28 to TRBJ2-3; TRBD2 agrees at 10 bases. CDR1 and CDR2 (germline): MDHEN, SYDVKM. This CDR3 region has 15 residues. Trimming at V came to 6 bases and at J to 5 bases, leaving 8 bases not matched to a gene. The DNA of the CDR3 is TGTGCCAGCAGCTTTCTAGCGGGAGTCGAAGATACGCAGTATTTT. Translation: CASSFLAGVEDTQYF.

This chain links TRBV25-1 with TRBJ2-3, with a weak D call TRBD2 (5 bases). Germline-derived CDR1 and CDR2 are MGHDK and SYGVNS. The CDR3 contains 11 residues. V was cut by 8 bases and J by 6 bases, with 9 bases left in between. The CDR3 reads CASGSSDTQYF. CDR3 in DNA: TGTGCCAGCGGGAGTTCTGATACGCAGTATTTT.

The chain uses TRBV4-3 and TRBJ2-7; TRBD2 aligns across 15 bases. Germline CDR1 LGHNA, CDR2 YSLEER. V shed 5 bases, J shed 3 bases, and the junction held 17 bases outside the gene matches. The CDR3 sequence is 20 residues long. This CDR3 reads CASSSHPPGLAGGPYYEQYF. CDR3 sequence (DNA): TGCGCCAGCAGCTCCCATCCACCGGGACTAGCGGGAGGACCATACTACGAGCAGTACTTC.

This chain links TRBV12-5 with TRBJ2-3, with TRBD2 identical over 9 bases. This CDR3 has 15 amino acids. The V and J ends lost 1 base and 2 bases, in that order; junction bases with no gene match: 1. Germline V CDR1 and CDR2: LGHNT, FRNRAP. The CDR3 reads CASGLGLADTDTQYF. CDR3 DNA sequence: TGTGCTAGTGGTTTGGGACTAGCGGACACAGATACGCAGTATTTT.

This rearrangement joins TRBV11-3 to TRBJ2-1, with 9 bases aligning to TRBD2. CDR1 SGHNT and CDR2 YENEEA come from the germline V gene. The CDR3 is 16 residues long. V dropped 7 bases and J dropped 1; count of bases not matched to a gene: 8. This chain's CDR3 is CASTPAAGGSYNEQFF. For the CDR3, the DNA is TGTGCCAGCACCCCGGCGGCGGGGGGGTCCTACAATGAGCAGTTCTTC.

The chain recombines TRBV19 with TRBJ2-2; 9 nucleotides agree with TRBD1. CDR1 and CDR2 from the germline V gene are LNHDA and SQIVND (reference sequence). Germline trimming cut 7 bases from V and 5 bases from J; bases unmatched to any gene: 2. This CDR3 is 13 amino acids long. The CDR3 DNA sequence: TGTGCCAGTAAACAGGGGGCGACCGGGGAGCTGTTTTTT. Translated: CASKQGATGELFF.

This clone was recorded a few times. The chain joins TRBV7-3 to TRBJ2-1; 10 bases are a match to TRBD2. V trimming: 4 bases; J trimming: 2 bases; junction bases outside the gene matches: 2. From germline, CDR1 is SGHTA and CDR2 FQGTGA. The CDR3 runs 15 residues. CDR3 residues: CASSSSGGPYNEQFF. CDR3 bases: TGTGCCAGCAGCTCTAGCGGGGGACCCTACAATGAGCAGTTCTTC.

The chain has TRBV24-1 and TRBJ2-1; 10 bases line up with TRBD1. V lost 4 bases, J lost 3 bases, and 8 bases stayed unmatched. The CDR3 covers 17 residues. CDR1 and CDR2 (germline): KGHDR, SFDVKD. The CDR3 DNA follows: TGTGCCACCAGTGAGACTTCCCGGGACAGGGGCTACAATGAGCAGTTCTTC. Protein sequence: CATSETSRDRGYNEQFF.

This sequence joins TRBV28 and TRBJ1-1; D is undetermined. The V end lost 6 bases, the J end lost 2 bases, and 4 bases lay between the germline ends. CDR1 is MDHEN, CDR2 SYDVKM, per germline. There are 11 residues in the CDR3. This chain's CDR3 is CASSQNTEAFF. In nucleotides, the CDR3 is TGTGCCAGCAGCCAAAACACTGAAGCTTTCTTT.